The 5 T cell receptor beta chains below were found in one sample sequenced in a study of shared clonotypes between healthy human individuals. This table comes from immunoSEQ multiplex PCR, and its TCRdb copy is limited to in-frame clones, with some not included. The table lists about 820,000 clones, around 93% of them singletons. The naive CD8 fraction comprised CD45RO-negative cells positively selected for CCR7 and excluded terminally differentiated effector memory CD45RA+ cells. The sequenced sample was naive CD8+ T cells sorted from blood. The receptors originated from a man aged 25-40 years in good health.

The V call is TRBV19, the J call TRBJ2-1; no clear D gene. The CDR3 is made up of 14 amino acids. Germline V gene lookup returns CDR1 LNHDA and CDR2 SQIVND (reference sequence). V lost 3 bases and J lost 5, with 11 bases in between. The CDR3 DNA reads TGTGCCAGTAGTATGGAGACTGGACACAATGAGCAGTTCTTC. This sequence encodes CASSMETGHNEQFF.

The CDR3 is CASRSGGSYTEAFF. CDR3 nucleotide sequence: TGTGCCAGCAGATCGGGGGGGAGTTACACTGAAGCTTTCTTT. The rearrangement joins TRBV7-9 to TRBJ1-1, with D possibly matching TRBD1 (5 bases). Between the trimmed V and J ends, which lost 6 bases and 3 bases, there was a span of 14 bases. This CDR3 is built from 14 residues. Germline loops: CDR1 SEHNR, CDR2 FQNEAQ (reference sequence). The complete variable domain, with remaining parts taken from reference TRBV7-9 and TRBJ1-1, reads DTGVSQNPRHKITKRGQNVTFRCDPISEHNRLYWYRQTLGQGPEFLTYFQNEAQLEKSRLLSDRFSAERPKGSFSTLEIQRTEQGDSAMYLCASRSGGSYTEAFFGQGTRLTVV.

The chain recombines TRBV6-1 with TRBJ2-1; D is undetermined. The CDR3 totals 14 residues. Trimming pared 1 base from V and 4 bases from J, leaving 8 bases between. In germline, CDR1 is MNHNS, CDR2 SASEGT. In DNA form, the CDR3 reads TGTGCCAGCAGTGAAGTGGACCTTTACAATGAGCAGTTCTTC. Translated, it gives CASSEVDLYNEQFF.

Worth noting for this clone: Other DNA sequences in this sample translate to the same CDR3. The chain employs TRBV27 and TRBJ2-7; D gene uncertain. Germline CDR1 reads MNHEY; CDR2 reads SMNVEV (reference sequence). The CDR3 runs 14 residues. Between the trimmed V and J ends, which lost 2 bases and 2 bases, there was a span of 10 bases. CDR3 in DNA: TGTGCCAGCAGTTTAAACCGAGCCGCCTACGAGCAGTACTTC. This encodes CASSLNRAAYEQYF.

The rearrangement uses TRBV7-9 and TRBJ2-7; the D gene is possibly TRBD1 (6 bases). V was pared by 4 bases and J by 9 bases, with 13 bases between. Germline V gene data show CDR1 as SEHNR and CDR2 as FQNEAQ (reference sequence). The CDR3 runs 12 residues. In DNA, the CDR3 is TGTGCCAGCAGCTACGGACAGTATGGGCAGTACTTC. Protein product: CASSYGQYGQYF.